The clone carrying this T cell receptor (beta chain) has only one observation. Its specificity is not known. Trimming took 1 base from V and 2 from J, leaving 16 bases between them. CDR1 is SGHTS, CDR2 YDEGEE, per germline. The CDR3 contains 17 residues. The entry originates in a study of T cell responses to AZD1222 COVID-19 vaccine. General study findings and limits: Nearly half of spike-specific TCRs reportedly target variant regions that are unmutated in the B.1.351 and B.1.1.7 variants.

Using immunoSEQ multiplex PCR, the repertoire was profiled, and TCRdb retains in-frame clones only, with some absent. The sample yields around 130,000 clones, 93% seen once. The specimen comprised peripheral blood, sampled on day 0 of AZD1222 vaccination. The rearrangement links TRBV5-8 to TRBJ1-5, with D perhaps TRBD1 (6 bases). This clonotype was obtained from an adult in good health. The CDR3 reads CASSLSWGALGNQPQHF. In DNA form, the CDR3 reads TGTGCCAGCAGCTTGTCTTGGGGGGCTCTAGGCAATCAGCCCCAGCATTTT.